These 4 T cell receptor beta chains were sequenced from one sample in a study of molecular identifiers for immune sequencing clone quantification. TCRdb re-derived calls from the PCR reads in MiXCR, one entry per CDR3 protein. The table includes approximately 590,000 distinct CDR3 sequences, roughly 27% detected once. Sequenced input: naive CD8+ T cells from blood, with Jurkat cell RNA spiked in. Regarding subset: FACS-sorted CD8+CD4-CCR7+CD45RA+ naive T cells. These receptors were taken from a human donor in good health. Some libraries in this study had Jurkat cell RNA spiked in.

In this sample, this clonotype turned up many times. V and J are TRBV4-1 and TRBJ2-3, with a possible D match to TRBD2 (6 bases). Germline CDR1 and CDR2: MGHRA and YSYEKL. The V gene lost 5 bases and the J gene lost 5 bases, with 17 bases spanning the gap. The CDR3 covers 15 residues. CDR3 sequence reads: CASSSGEGLIDTQYF. CDR3 DNA sequence: TGCGCCAGCAGCTCGGGAGAGGGGTTGATAGATACGCAGTATTTT.

Note on this clonotype: A much more abundant neighbour one base away suggests this may be a read error. Because the CDR3 is missing its conserved closing phenylalanine or tryptophan, this is likely a read error. The chain joins TRBV28 to TRBJ2-7; the match to TRBD1 covers 7 bases. Trimming at V came to 6 bases and at J to 0 bases, leaving 11 bases not matched to a gene. Germline loops: CDR1 MDHEN, CDR2 SYDVKM. The CDR3 loop spans 16 amino acids. In nucleotides, the CDR3 is TGTGCCAGCAGCTCCGATGGGACAGCCATCTCCTACGAGCAGTACCTC. Translation: CASSSDGTAISYEQYL.

This clonotype was seen more than once but under ten times. This chain joins TRBV27 and TRBJ2-5; 8 nucleotides align to TRBD2. Germline V gene data show CDR1 as MNHEY and CDR2 as SMNVEV (reference sequence). The J segment lost 3 bases and the V segment lost 6 bases, leaving 9 bases of the junction unmatched. This CDR3 comprises 15 residues. CDR3 DNA sequence: TGTGCCAGCAGAGCCGGGACTAGGACGGAAGAGACCCAGTACTTC. Its translation is CASRAGTRTEETQYF.

The chain joins TRBV18 to TRBJ1-1; D possibly corresponds to TRBD1 (6 bases). The germline CDR1 and CDR2 sequences are KGHSH and LQKENI. The length of the CDR3 is 17 residues. The ends were cut back, 3 bases at V and 4 bases at J, with 21 bases in the middle. CDR3 loop: CASSPKRWEQGGTEAFF. The CDR3 DNA is TGTGCCAGCTCACCCAAACGTTGGGAACAGGGCGGCACTGAAGCTTTCTTT.